The 26 T cell receptor beta chains given below trace back to one sample, sequenced in a study of regulatory T cells in long-lasting Graves disease (dated by TCRdb to the early 2020s). In the paper's terms, the time point label means: newly diagnosed GD, antithyroid drugs for less than 3 months. RNA was extracted from PBMCs in TRIzol for both TCR sequencing and RNA sequencing. Library preparation employed multiplex PCR. Sequencing was carried out with an Illumina HiSeq 4000. TCR beta libraries were built with iRepertoire HTBI primers and Arm-PCR amplification of CDR3 regions. TCRdb reprocessing: public reads trimmed at Q25 with fastp, clones called with MiXCR, in-frame beta chains kept. Each record represents a unique CDR3 protein, reported with the most common genes and DNA among its rows. The sample yields approximately 300,000 distinct CDR3 sequences; 15% to 20% were counted once. The ten biggest clones cover approximately 35% of the sample.

This specimen consisted of peripheral blood mononuclear cells (PBMCs), obtained at new diagnosis, from a patient treated with antithyroid drugs. These receptors all come from a female donor with Graves disease.

This clonotype was recorded only once. V gene TRBV4-1 combines with J gene TRBJ1-2; 11 nucleotides agree with TRBD1. Trimming cost V 3 bases and J 7 bases; bases outside gene matches: 13. Germline CDR1 MGHRA, CDR2 YSYEKL. The CDR3 runs 17 residues. DNA of the CDR3: TGCGCCAGCAGCCAGACATACTCGGGACAGGGGGAGGGTGGCTACACCTTC. Encoded protein: CASSQTYSGQGEGGYTF.

This clonotype was seen many times. J is TRBJ2-7 and V is TRBV20-1; 7 bases are a match to TRBD2. The CDR3 extends over 13 amino acids. In germline, CDR1 is DFQATT, CDR2 SNEGSKA (reference sequence). The ends lost 6 bases at V and 0 bases at J; junction bases unmatched: 5. CDR3 bases: TGCAGTGCCGCTAGCGGCCACTCCTACGAGCAGTACTTC. This codes for CSAASGHSYEQYF.

V is TRBV7-2 and J is TRBJ2-2; D is ambiguous. The CDR3 runs to 14 residues. Germline V gives CDR1 SGHTA, CDR2 FQGNSA. V was clipped by 1 base and J by 4 bases, with 7 bases between them. The CDR3 is CASSLVRFTGELFF. CDR3 DNA: TGTGCCAGCAGCTTAGTGCGCTTCACCGGGGAGCTGTTTTTT.

This clonotype was counted once. The rearrangement links TRBV2 to TRBJ2-5, with 14 bases fitting TRBD2. The J call is doubtful: the DNA matches TRBJ2-1 better. The CDR3 runs 22 residues. The germline gives CDR1 SNHLY, CDR2 FYNNEI. CDR3 in amino acids: CASNKGRQDSTWTSGRPYEQFF. CDR3 nucleotide sequence: TGTGCCAGTAATAAAGGGAGACAGGACTCAACCTGGACTAGCGGGAGGCCATATGAGCAGTTCTTC.

Only a few counts were recorded for this clonotype. V gene TRBV6-1 combines with J gene TRBJ2-7; D may be TRBD1 (5 bases). V lost 10 bases, J lost 5 bases, and 18 bases lay in between. The CDR3 is 13 residues long. The germline V gene has CDR1 MNHNS and CDR2 SASEGT. The CDR3 DNA follows: TGTGCCACAGGCAAACAGGTTCCCCACGAGCAGTACTTC. It encodes CATGKQVPHEQYF.

The V call is TRBV12-3 or TRBV12-4, the J call TRBJ2-7; D is perhaps TRBD2 (5 bases). V lost 7 bases and J 6 bases, leaving 19 bases between the germline ends. The CDR3 has 14 amino acids. The CDR3 loop is CASTSPKGESEQYF. The CDR3 coding sequence is TGTGCCAGCACGTCCCCTAAGGGAGAGAGCGAGCAGTACTTC.

This clonotype was counted at least ten times. The chain uses TRBV3-1 and TRBJ2-1; D remains unclear. The CDR3 is made up of 14 amino acids. CDR1 and CDR2 (germline): LGHDT, YNNKEL (reference sequence). The V gene lost 4 bases and the J gene lost 8 bases, with 15 bases spanning the gap. As DNA, the CDR3 is TGTGCCAGCAGCCCCCGCCCGTCGGGCGATGAGCAGTTCTTC. As protein: CASSPRPSGDEQFF.

CDR3 amino acids: CASRVTGEDGYTF. CDR3 bases: TGTGCCAGCAGGGTGACAGGGGAAGATGGCTACACCTTC. V is TRBV28 and J is TRBJ1-2; 8 bases line up with TRBD1. CDR1 and CDR2 (germline): MDHEN, SYDVKM. This CDR3 is 13 amino acids long. Trimming at V came to 6 bases and at J to 6 bases, leaving 6 bases not matched to a gene.

This clonotype was seen ten or more times. The V and J genes are TRBV2 and TRBJ2-7; 8 bases are a match to TRBD1. The CDR3 runs to 17 residues. V gave up 0 bases and J gave up 4 bases; unmatched junction bases: 11. Germline V gene data show CDR1 as SNHLY and CDR2 as FYNNEI. CDR3 in amino acids: CASSEAPGQAVGYEQYF. As DNA, the CDR3 is TGTGCCAGCAGTGAAGCCCCGGGACAGGCGGTAGGGTACGAGCAGTACTTC. The whole variable domain, remainder taken from reference TRBV2 and TRBJ2-7, is EPEVTQTPSHQVTQMGQEVILRCVPISNHLYFYWYRQILGQKVEFLVSFYNNEISEKSEIFDDQFSVERPDGSNFTLKIRSTKLEDSAMYFCASSEAPGQAVGYEQYFGPGTRLTVT.

This chain uses TRBV19 with TRBJ2-4; D not resolved. The CDR3 has 17 amino acids. Trimming removed 5 bases at V and 0 bases at J, with 17 bases between. CDR1 and CDR2 (germline): LNHDA, SQIVND (reference sequence). The CDR3 protein is CASSLPQAGPAKNIQYF. The CDR3 nucleotides read TGTGCCAGTAGTCTCCCCCAGGCCGGACCAGCCAAAAACATTCAGTACTTC.

V gene TRBV28 combines with J gene TRBJ2-3; 10 bases fit TRBD1. V lost 6 bases and J lost 3; bases outside the gene matches: 6. The CDR3 has 15 residues. Germline values: CDR1 MDHEN, CDR2 SYDVKM. The CDR3, as DNA: TGTGCCAGCAGCTTCGACAGGGGGCGGACAGATACGCAGTATTTT. Amino acid sequence: CASSFDRGRTDTQYF.

This clonotype turned up a few times. A single base separates this from a much larger clone, so it may be a read error. The CDR3, as DNA: TGCAATGCGCGGGGGTCCGGGGAGCTGTTTTTT. This encodes CNARGSGELFF. The rearrangement uses TRBV20-1 and TRBJ2-2; 7 nucleotides line up with TRBD2. Germline V gene data show CDR1 as DFQATT and CDR2 as SNEGSKA (reference sequence). This CDR3 has 11 amino acids.

This clonotype occurred many times. CDR3 protein: CASSSAGQLNQPQHF. CDR3 in DNA: TGTGCCAGCAGCTCTGCGGGACAGCTAAATCAGCCCCAGCATTTT. The chain carries TRBV12-3 or TRBV12-4 and TRBJ1-5, with 7 bases that match TRBD1. The CDR3 covers 15 residues. With 6 bases clipped from V and 4 bases from J, the junction kept 9 bases outside the gene matches.

This clonotype was counted many times. The chain employs TRBV2 and TRBJ2-7, with D tentatively TRBD1 (7 bases). CDR3 size: 15 residues. Germline CDR1 is SNHLY and CDR2 is FYNNEI. V dropped 5 bases and J dropped 2 bases, with 16 bases sitting between them. For the CDR3, the DNA is TGTGCCAGCAGTTATCAGGGGGGCGAGGCCTACGAGCAGTACTTC. Translating gives CASSYQGGEAYEQYF. Full variable domain (outside the CDR3, taken from reference TRBV2 and TRBJ2-7): EPEVTQTPSHQVTQMGQEVILRCVPISNHLYFYWYRQILGQKVEFLVSFYNNEISEKSEIFDDQFSVERPDGSNFTLKIRSTKLEDSAMYFCASSYQGGEAYEQYFGPGTRLTVT.

This clonotype was found a few times. The V and J genes are TRBV2 and TRBJ1-1, with 8 bases that match TRBD1. The CDR3 runs to 14 residues. CDR1 is SNHLY and CDR2 is FYNNEI in the germline V gene. The V and J ends lost 7 bases and 5 bases, in that order; junction bases with no gene match: 9. CDR3 loop: CASTTGTGGTEAFF. The CDR3 bases are TGTGCCAGCACCACGGGCACAGGGGGAACTGAAGCTTTCTTT.

At least ten counts were recorded for this clonotype. The chain joins TRBV29-1 to TRBJ1-1; D unclear. From germline, CDR1 is SQVTM and CDR2 ANQGSEA. This CDR3 region has 13 residues. Trimming pared 6 bases from V and 1 base from J, leaving 12 bases between. The CDR3 nucleotides are TGCAGCGTCACGACAACTCAGAACACTGAAGCTTTCTTT. Translated, it gives CSVTTTQNTEAFF. Complete variable domain (other parts from reference TRBV29-1 and TRBJ1-1): SAVISQKPSRDICQRGTSLTIQCQVDSQVTMMFWYRQQPGQSLTLIATANQGSEATYESGFVIDKFPISRPNLTFSTLTVSNMSPEDSSIYLCSVTTTQNTEAFFGQGTRLTVV.

There are many counts of this clonotype. A junction boundary mismatches the germline segment, possibly from a read error. V and J are TRBV2 and TRBJ2-3, with 13 bases that match TRBD2. The CDR3 length is 15 residues. Germline CDR1 is SNHLY and CDR2 is FYNNEI. The CDR3 coding sequence is TGTGTCAGCAGTCCCGGGACTAGCGGGACCGATACGCAGTATTTT. This sequence encodes CVSSPGTSGTDTQYF.

Regarding this clonotype: A clone one base away is much larger, so this may be a read error. The chain employs TRBV5-1 and TRBJ2-7; a weak D match, TRBD2 (5 bases). Germline-derived CDR1 and CDR2 are SGHRS and YFSETQ. Trimming stripped 3 bases from V and 1 base from J, with 14 bases between. The CDR3 runs to 15 residues. The CDR3 protein is CASSSDPAVSYEQYF. The DNA of the CDR3 is TGCGCCAGCAGCTCGGACCCAGCGGTTTCCTACGAGCAGTACTTC.

This clonotype was seen more than once but under ten times. The chain employs TRBV9 and TRBJ1-2, with D possibly TRBD1 on 6 matching bases. V lost 7 bases, J lost 8 bases, and 15 bases lay in between. The CDR3 is 12 residues long. Germline lookup yields CDR1 SGDLS and CDR2 YYNGEE. The CDR3, as DNA: TGTGCCAGCGGCGAGGGAGGGGGAGGCTACACCTTC. This encodes CASGEGGGGYTF. The variable domain in full, with the rest retrieved from reference TRBV9 and TRBJ1-2, is DSGVTQTPKHLITATGQRVTLRCSPRSGDLSVYWYQQSLDQGLQFLIQYYNGEERAKGNILERFSAQQFPDLHSELNLSSLELGDSALYFCASGEGGGGYTFGSGTRLTVV.

This clonotype has a handful of counts. The gene calls are TRBV12-3 or TRBV12-4 and TRBJ1-4; D possibly corresponds to TRBD1 (5 bases). The CDR3 spans 13 residues. Trimming took off 6 bases at V and 8 bases at J, with 13 bases between the two ends. In DNA, the CDR3 is TGTGCCAGCAGGGGGGTGGCCAGCGAAAAACTGTTTTTT. This translates into CASRGVASEKLFF.

This clonotype was picked up many times. The V gene is TRBV30, the J gene TRBJ1-2; TRBD1 matches at 8 bases. This CDR3 has 15 amino acids. The germline CDR1 and CDR2 sequences are GTSNPN and SVGIG (reference sequence). J gave up 7 bases and V 0 bases, and 10 bases lay outside the gene matches. CDR3 bases: TGTGCCTGGAGTGTAGGGACAGGACCCTCCTCTGGCTACACCTTC. It specifies CAWSVGTGPSSGYTF.

Ten or more counts support this clonotype. V usage is TRBV28 and J usage is TRBJ1-1; weak D call: TRBD1 (5 bases). With 5 bases removed from V and 5 bases from J, the gap between germline ends came to 21 bases. This CDR3 comprises 16 residues. Germline V gives CDR1 MDHEN, CDR2 SYDVKM. CDR3 sequence: CASSPGGGRSRTEAFF. In DNA form, the CDR3 reads TGTGCCAGCAGTCCCGGGGGTGGCCGGTCACGGACTGAAGCTTTCTTT.

Ten or more counts support this clonotype. This rearrangement joins TRBV20-1 to TRBJ2-3; maybe TRBD2 (5 bases). This CDR3 comprises 13 residues. Between the trimmed V and J ends, which lost 3 bases and 2 bases, there was a span of 9 bases. Germline assignment: CDR1 DFQATT and CDR2 SNEGSKA (reference sequence). The chain's CDR3 is CSARGRDTDTQYF. The DNA of the CDR3 is TGCAGTGCTAGGGGCCGGGACACAGATACGCAGTATTTT.

This clonotype was detected only a few times. This chain links TRBV7-9 with TRBJ2-5; tentatively, D is TRBD1 or TRBD2 (6 bases each). V was trimmed by 5 bases and J by 1 base, leaving 17 bases between them. CDR1 SEHNR and CDR2 FQNEAQ come from the germline V gene (reference sequence). CDR3 length: 16 amino acids. Here the CDR3 reads CASSPGAGGSQETQYF. Written as DNA, the CDR3 is TGTGCCAGCAGCCCGGGGGCAGGTGGGAGCCAAGAGACCCAGTACTTC.

A few counts support this clonotype. The rearrangement links TRBV5-1 to TRBJ2-5, with D possibly being TRBD2 (6 bases). The CDR3 runs to 15 residues. Germline assignment: CDR1 SGHRS and CDR2 YFSETQ. The V gene lost 5 bases and the J gene lost 1 base, with 15 bases spanning the gap. CDR3 protein: CASRGIADFQETQYF. The CDR3 bases are TGCGCCAGCAGAGGAATAGCGGATTTCCAAGAGACCCAGTACTTC. Combining the CDR3 with reference TRBV5-1 and TRBJ2-5 gives the whole variable domain KAGVTQTPRYLIKTRGQQVTLSCSPISGHRSVSWYQQTPGQGLQFLFEYFSETQRNKGNFPGRFSGRQFSNSRSEMNVSTLELGDSALYLCASRGIADFQETQYFGPGTRLLVL.

This clonotype showed up many times. The chain recombines TRBV28 with TRBJ2-7; 7 bases align to TRBD2. Germline trimming cut 10 bases from V and 3 bases from J; bases unmatched to any gene: 12. The V gene's germline CDR1 is MDHEN and CDR2 SYDVKM. The CDR3 spans 14 residues. CDR3 sequence (DNA): TGTGCCACCTTCAGCGGGGTGGGGGGCTACGAGCAGTACTTC. Amino acid sequence: CATFSGVGGYEQYF.